Below, 8 T cell receptor beta chains from the same sample are listed, as sequenced in a study of cytomegalovirus exposure and HLA in healthy donors. In the PCR, 60 Vbeta and 13 Jbeta primers were used. The repertoire was sequenced with immunoSEQ multiplex PCR; TCRdb's copy has only in-frame clones and lacks some. The sample consists of 150,000 to 200,000 clones, approximately 59% of them appearing once. The sequenced sample consisted of PBMCs. Receptors originate from a man aged 35 to 55 in good health and CMV-seronegative.

The chain carries TRBV28 and TRBJ1-2; 7 nucleotides match TRBD1. This CDR3 spans 15 amino acids. With 1 base clipped from V and 6 bases from J, the junction kept 8 bases outside the gene matches. Germline values: CDR1 MDHEN, CDR2 SYDVKM. CDR3 sequence (DNA): TGTGCCAGCAGTTTATCAAGGGGGCAGAAAAATGGCTACACCTTC. It is translated as CASSLSRGQKNGYTF.

The chain joins TRBV4-2 to TRBJ2-7; 11 bases fit TRBD2. V trimming: 4 bases; J trimming: 3 bases; junction bases outside the gene matches: 2. The CDR3 sequence is 14 residues long. Looked up from germline, CDR1 is LGHNA and CDR2 is YNFKEQ. For the CDR3, the DNA is TGTGCCAGCAGCCGACTAGCGGGGTTCTACGAGCAGTACTTC. As protein: CASSRLAGFYEQYF.

This chain connects TRBV28 to TRBJ2-2; D gene ambiguous. CDR1 is MDHEN, CDR2 SYDVKM, per germline. The CDR3 consists of 14 residues. Trimming cost V 6 bases and J 1 base, with 9 bases left between them. The CDR3 loop is CASSAHRNTGELFF. The CDR3 DNA reads TGTGCCAGCAGCGCCCACAGGAACACCGGGGAGCTGTTTTTT.

This chain uses TRBV18 with TRBJ2-4, with D maybe TRBD2 (5 bases). The CDR3 totals 14 residues. V was shortened by 2 bases and J by 7 bases, with 12 bases between the two germline ends. Germline V gene lookup returns CDR1 KGHSH and CDR2 LQKENI. The CDR3: CASSPGSSRNIQYF. As DNA, the CDR3 is TGTGCCAGCTCACCAGGGAGCTCTAGGAACATTCAGTACTTC.

This clone has more than one count but fewer than ten. The chain couples TRBV6-1 to TRBJ2-7, with a weak D call TRBD1 (5 bases). The CDR3 sequence is 14 residues long. The germline V gene encodes CDR1 MNHNS and CDR2 SASEGT. V was shortened by 7 bases and J by 6 bases, with 19 bases between the two germline ends. The CDR3 sequence: CASIQGDALPEQYF. CDR3 coding DNA: TGTGCCAGCATACAAGGGGATGCCCTTCCCGAGCAGTACTTC.

The V and J genes are TRBV19 and TRBJ1-2, with 7 bases identical to TRBD1. Trimming removed 4 bases from V and 4 bases from J; junction bases left unmatched: 3. The germline V gene encodes CDR1 LNHDA and CDR2 SQIVND (reference sequence). The CDR3 length is 13 residues. The CDR3 bases are TGTGCCAGTAGTACTGGACAGGTCTATGGCTACACCTTC. It codes for CASSTGQVYGYTF.

The chain joins TRBV4-3 to TRBJ1-1; the D gene is possibly TRBD1 (5 bases). Germline CDR1 LGHNA, CDR2 YSLEER. The CDR3 runs to 15 residues. Trimming shortened V by 4 bases and J by 5 bases, and 17 bases separated the two germline ends. This chain's CDR3 is CASSPHRTSRTEAFF. Here the CDR3 DNA reads TGCGCCAGCAGCCCCCACCGGACATCCAGAACTGAAGCTTTCTTT.

The chain joins TRBV9 to TRBJ2-5; 7 bases are a match to TRBD2. The germline gives CDR1 SGDLS, CDR2 YYNGEE. Trimming at V came to 4 bases and at J to 3 bases, leaving 6 bases not matched to a gene. This CDR3 comprises 14 residues. CDR3 loop: CASSPLRGEETQYF. The CDR3 region has the DNA TGTGCCAGCAGCCCTCTACGGGGGGAAGAGACCCAGTACTTC. Full variable domain (outside the CDR3, taken from reference TRBV9 and TRBJ2-5): DSGVTQTPKHLITATGQRVTLRCSPRSGDLSVYWYQQSLDQGLQFLIQYYNGEERAKGNILERFSAQQFPDLHSELNLSSLELGDSALYFCASSPLRGEETQYFGPGTRLLVL.